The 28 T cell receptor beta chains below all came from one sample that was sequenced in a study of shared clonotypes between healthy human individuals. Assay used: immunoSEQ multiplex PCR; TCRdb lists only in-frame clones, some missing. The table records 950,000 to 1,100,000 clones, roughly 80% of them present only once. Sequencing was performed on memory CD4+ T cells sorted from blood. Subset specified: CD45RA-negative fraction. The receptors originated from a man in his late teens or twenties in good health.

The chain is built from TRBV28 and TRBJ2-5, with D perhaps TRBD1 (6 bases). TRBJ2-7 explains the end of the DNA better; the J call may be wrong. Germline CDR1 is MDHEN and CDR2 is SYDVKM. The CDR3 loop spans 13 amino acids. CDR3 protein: CASSRGQRYEQYF. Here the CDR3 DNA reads TGTGCCAGCAGTCGAGGACAGCGGTACGAGCAGTACTTC.

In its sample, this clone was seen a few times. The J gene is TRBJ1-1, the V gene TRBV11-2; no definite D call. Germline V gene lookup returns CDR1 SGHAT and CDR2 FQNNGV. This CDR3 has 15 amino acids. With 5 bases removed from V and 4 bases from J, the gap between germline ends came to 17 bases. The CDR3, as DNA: TGTGCCAGCAGCCCCGTTGGTGGGGTGGTCACTGAAGCTTTCTTT. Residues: CASSPVGGVVTEAFF.

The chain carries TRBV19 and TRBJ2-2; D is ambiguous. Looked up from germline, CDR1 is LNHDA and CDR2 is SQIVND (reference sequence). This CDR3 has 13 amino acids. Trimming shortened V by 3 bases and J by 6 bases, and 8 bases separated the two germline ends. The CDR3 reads CASSMRSSGELFF. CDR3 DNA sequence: TGTGCCAGTAGTATGCGGTCCTCCGGGGAGCTGTTTTTT.

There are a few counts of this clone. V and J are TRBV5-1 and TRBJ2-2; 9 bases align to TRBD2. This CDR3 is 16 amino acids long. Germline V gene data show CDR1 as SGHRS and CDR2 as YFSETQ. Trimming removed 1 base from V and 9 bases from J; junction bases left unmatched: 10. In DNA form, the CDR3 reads TGCGCCAGCAGCTTGTTCCCTAGCGGGAAAGGTTGGGAGCTGTTTTTT. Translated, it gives CASSLFPSGKGWELFF.

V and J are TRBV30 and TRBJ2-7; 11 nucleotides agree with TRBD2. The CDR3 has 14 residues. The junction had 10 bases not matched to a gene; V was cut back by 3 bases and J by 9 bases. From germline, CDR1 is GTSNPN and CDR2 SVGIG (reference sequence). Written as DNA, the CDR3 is TGTGCCTGGAGCCCCGGGACTAGCGGAATCGGGCAGTACTTC. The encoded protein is CAWSPGTSGIGQYF.

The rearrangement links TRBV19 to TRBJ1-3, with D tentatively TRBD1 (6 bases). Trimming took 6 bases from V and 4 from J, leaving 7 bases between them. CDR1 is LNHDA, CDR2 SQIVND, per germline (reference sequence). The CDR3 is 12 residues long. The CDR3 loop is CASRGQGNTIYF. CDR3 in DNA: TGTGCCAGTAGAGGACAGGGAAACACCATATATTTT.

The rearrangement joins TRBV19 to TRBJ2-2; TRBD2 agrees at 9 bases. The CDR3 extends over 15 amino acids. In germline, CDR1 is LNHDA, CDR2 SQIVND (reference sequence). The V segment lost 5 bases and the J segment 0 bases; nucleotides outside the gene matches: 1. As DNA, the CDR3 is TGTGCCAGTAGTGGGACTAGCTCGAACACCGGGGAGCTGTTTTTT. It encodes CASSGTSSNTGELFF.

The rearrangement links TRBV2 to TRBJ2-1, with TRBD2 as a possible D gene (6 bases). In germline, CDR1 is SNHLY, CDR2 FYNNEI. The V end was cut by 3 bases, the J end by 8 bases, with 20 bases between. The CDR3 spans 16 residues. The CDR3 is CASSDLTSFDWYEQFF. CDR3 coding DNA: TGTGCCAGCAGTGACCTGACTAGTTTTGATTGGTATGAGCAGTTCTTC.

The CDR3 sequence: CASSGLTGVGQPQHF. DNA for the CDR3: TGTGCCAGCAGTGGGCTGACAGGGGTAGGACAGCCCCAGCATTTT. The V gene is TRBV6-1, the J gene TRBJ1-5, with TRBD1 identical over 8 bases. Germline values: CDR1 MNHNS, CDR2 SASEGT. The CDR3 has 15 residues. Trimming cost V 4 bases and J 7 bases; bases outside gene matches: 9.

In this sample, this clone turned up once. CDR3: CASSLGLAGVETQYF. DNA for the CDR3: TGTGCCAGTAGCCTGGGGCTAGCGGGAGTTGAGACCCAGTACTTC. The chain carries TRBV19 and TRBJ2-5; 10 positions match TRBD2. J lost 5 bases, V lost 6 bases, and 9 bases had no gene match. CDR1 and CDR2 from the germline V gene are LNHDA and SQIVND (reference sequence). CDR3 size: 15 residues. The complete variable domain, with remaining parts taken from reference TRBV19 and TRBJ2-5, reads DGGITQSPKYLFRKEGQNVTLSCEQNLNHDAMYWYRQDPGQGLRLIYYSQIVNDFQKGDIAEGYSVSREKKESFPLTVTSAQKNPTAFYLCASSLGLAGVETQYFGPGTRLLVL.

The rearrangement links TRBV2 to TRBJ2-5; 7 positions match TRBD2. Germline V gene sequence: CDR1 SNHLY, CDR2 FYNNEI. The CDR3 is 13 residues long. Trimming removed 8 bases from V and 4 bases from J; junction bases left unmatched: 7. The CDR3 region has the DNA TGTGCCAGCCGCGCGGGGGTGGCAGAGACCCAGTACTTC. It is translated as CASRAGVAETQYF.

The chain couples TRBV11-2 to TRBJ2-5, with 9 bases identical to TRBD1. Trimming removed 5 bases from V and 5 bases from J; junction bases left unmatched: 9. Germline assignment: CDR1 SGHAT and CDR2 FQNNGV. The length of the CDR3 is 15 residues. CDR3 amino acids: CASSLAGTGLETQYF. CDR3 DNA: TGTGCCAGCAGCCTCGCCGGGACAGGGTTGGAGACCCAGTACTTC. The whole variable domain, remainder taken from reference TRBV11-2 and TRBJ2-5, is EAGVAQSPRYKIIEKRQSVAFWCNPISGHATLYWYQQILGQGPKLLIQFQNNGVVDDSQLPKDRFSAERLKGVDSTLKIQPAKLEDSAVYLCASSLAGTGLETQYFGPGTRLLVL.

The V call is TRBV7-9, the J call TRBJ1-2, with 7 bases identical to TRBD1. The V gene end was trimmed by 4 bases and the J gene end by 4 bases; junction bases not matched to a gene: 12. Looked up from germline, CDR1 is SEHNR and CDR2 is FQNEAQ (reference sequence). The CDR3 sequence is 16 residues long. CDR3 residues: CASSSRTGPGGYGYTF. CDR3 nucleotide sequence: TGTGCCAGCAGCTCGAGGACAGGTCCAGGAGGCTATGGCTACACCTTC.

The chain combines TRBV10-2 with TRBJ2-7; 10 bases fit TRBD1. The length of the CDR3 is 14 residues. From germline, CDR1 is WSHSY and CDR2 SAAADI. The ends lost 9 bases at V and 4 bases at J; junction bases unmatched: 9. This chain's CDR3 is CARVPGQGRYEQYF. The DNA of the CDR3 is TGCGCCAGAGTACCGGGACAGGGGCGATACGAGCAGTACTTC.

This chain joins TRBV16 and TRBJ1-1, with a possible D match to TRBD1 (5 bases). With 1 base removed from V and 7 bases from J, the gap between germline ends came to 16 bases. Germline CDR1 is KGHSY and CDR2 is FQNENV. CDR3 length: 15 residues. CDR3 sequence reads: CASSQFGRQSLEAFF. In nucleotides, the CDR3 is TGTGCCAGCAGCCAATTCGGAAGACAGTCTCTTGAAGCTTTCTTT.

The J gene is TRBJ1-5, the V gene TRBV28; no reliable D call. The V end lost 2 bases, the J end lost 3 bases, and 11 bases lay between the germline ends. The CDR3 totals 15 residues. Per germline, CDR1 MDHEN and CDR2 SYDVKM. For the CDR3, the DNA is TGTGCCAGCAGTTTACTTCGGGGTACCAATCAGCCCCAGCATTTT. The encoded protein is CASSLLRGTNQPQHF.

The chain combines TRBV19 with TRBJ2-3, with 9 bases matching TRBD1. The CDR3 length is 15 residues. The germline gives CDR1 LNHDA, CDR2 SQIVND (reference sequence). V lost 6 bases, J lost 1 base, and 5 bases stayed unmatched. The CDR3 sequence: CASRPWTGGTDTQYF. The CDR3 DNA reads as TGTGCCAGTAGACCCTGGACAGGGGGCACAGATACGCAGTATTTT.

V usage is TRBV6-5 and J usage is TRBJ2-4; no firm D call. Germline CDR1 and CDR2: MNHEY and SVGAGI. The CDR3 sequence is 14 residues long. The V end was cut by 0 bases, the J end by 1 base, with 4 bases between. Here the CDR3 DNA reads TGTGCCAGCAGTTACTCAACGGCCAAAAACATTCAGTACTTC. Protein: CASSYSTAKNIQYF.

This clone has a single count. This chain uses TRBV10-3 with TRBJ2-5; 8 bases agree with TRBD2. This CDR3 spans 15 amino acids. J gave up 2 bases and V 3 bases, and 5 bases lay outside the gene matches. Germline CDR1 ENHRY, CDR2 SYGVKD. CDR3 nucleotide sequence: TGTGCCATCAGTGAAGGGGTAGCGGGGCAAGAGACCCAGTACTTC. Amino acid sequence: CAISEGVAGQETQYF.

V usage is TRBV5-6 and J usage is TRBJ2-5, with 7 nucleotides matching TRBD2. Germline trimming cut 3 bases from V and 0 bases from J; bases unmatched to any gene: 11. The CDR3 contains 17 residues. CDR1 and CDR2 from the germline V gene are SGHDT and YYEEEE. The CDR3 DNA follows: TGTGCCAGCAGCTATTCGTCTAGCGGAGGGTACCAAGAGACCCAGTACTTC. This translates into CASSYSSSGGYQETQYF.

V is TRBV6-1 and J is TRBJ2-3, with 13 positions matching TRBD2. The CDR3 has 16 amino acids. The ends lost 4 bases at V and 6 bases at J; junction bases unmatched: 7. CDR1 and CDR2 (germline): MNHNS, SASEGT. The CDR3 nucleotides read TGTGCCAGCAGTGGGAGGACTAGCGGGGGAAGGGATACGCAGTATTTT. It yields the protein CASSGRTSGGRDTQYF.

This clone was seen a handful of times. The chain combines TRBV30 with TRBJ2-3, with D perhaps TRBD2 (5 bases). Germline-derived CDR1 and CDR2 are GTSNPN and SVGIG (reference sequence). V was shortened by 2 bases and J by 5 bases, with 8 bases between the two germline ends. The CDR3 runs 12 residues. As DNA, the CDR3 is TGTGCCTGGAGTCGAGGGTTAGATACGCAGTATTTT. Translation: CAWSRGLDTQYF. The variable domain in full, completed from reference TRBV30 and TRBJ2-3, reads SQTIHQWPATLVQPVGSPLSLECTVEGTSNPNLYWYRQAAGRGLQLLFYSVGIGQISSEVPQNLSASRPQDRQFILSSKKLLLSDSGFYLCAWSRGLDTQYFGPGTRLTVL.

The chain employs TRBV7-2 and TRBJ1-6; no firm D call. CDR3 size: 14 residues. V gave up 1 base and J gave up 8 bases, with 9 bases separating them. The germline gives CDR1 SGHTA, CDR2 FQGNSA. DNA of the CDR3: TGTGCCAGCAGCTTAGACGCTAACTATTCACCCCTCCACTTT. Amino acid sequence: CASSLDANYSPLHF.

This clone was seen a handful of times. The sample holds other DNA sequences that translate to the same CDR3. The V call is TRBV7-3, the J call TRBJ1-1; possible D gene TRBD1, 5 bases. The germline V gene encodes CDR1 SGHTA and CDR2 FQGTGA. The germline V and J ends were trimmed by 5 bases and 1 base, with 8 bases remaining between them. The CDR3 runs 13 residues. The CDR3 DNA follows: TGTGCCAGCAGCCAACAGGAGAACACTGAAGCTTTCTTT. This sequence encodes CASSQQENTEAFF. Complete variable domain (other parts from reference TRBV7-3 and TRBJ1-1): GAGVSQTPSNKVTEKGKYVELRCDPISGHTALYWYRQSLGQGPEFLIYFQGTGAADDSGLPNDRFFAVRPEGSVSTLKIQRTERGDSAVYLCASSQQENTEAFFGQGTRLTVV.

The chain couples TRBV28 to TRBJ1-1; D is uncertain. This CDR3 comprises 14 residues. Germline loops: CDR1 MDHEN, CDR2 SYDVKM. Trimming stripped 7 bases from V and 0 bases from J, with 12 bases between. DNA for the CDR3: TGTGCCAGCACCCTCAGCGGCGTGAACACTGAAGCTTTCTTT. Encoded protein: CASTLSGVNTEAFF.

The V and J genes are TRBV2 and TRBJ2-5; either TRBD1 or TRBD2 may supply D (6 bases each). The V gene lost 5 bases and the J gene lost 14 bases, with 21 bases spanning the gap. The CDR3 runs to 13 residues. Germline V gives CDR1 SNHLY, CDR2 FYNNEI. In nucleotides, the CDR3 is TGTGCCAGCAGTTGGGACTTTAGGGGGGAGCTTTACTTC. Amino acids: CASSWDFRGELYF.

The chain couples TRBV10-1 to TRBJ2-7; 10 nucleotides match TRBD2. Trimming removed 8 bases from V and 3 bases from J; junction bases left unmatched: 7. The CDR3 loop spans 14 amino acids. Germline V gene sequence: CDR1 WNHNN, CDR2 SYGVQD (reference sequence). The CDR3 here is CASSQGLASYEQYF. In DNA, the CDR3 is TGCGCCAGCTCCCAGGGACTAGCGAGCTACGAGCAGTACTTC.

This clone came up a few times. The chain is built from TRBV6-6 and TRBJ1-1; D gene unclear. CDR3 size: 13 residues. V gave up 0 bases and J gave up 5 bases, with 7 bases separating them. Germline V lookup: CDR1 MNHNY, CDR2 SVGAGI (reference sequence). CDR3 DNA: TGTGCCAGCAGTTACTCAGGAGGGACTGAAGCTTTCTTT. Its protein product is CASSYSGGTEAFF.